The TCR beta chain under discussion was sequenced for a study of cytomegalovirus exposure and HLA in healthy donors. Study in general: The Caucasian-associated ancestry cluster contained 75% to 85% of the roughly 370 genotyped donors.

V was shortened by 4 bases and J by 3 bases, with 11 bases between the two germline ends. The germline CDR1 and CDR2 sequences are SGHRS and YFSETQ. This CDR3 region has 13 residues. For this clone: Its antigen is undetermined.

The study sampled nominally healthy donors, though unrecorded immune exposures were likely. The primer mix had 60 Vbeta and 13 Jbeta primers. Method: immunoSEQ multiplex PCR; TCRdb's copy keeps in-frame clones and lacks some. The sample has roughly 160,000 clones, roughly 70% seen once. Study findings and constraints: Most subjects had HLA-A and HLA-B alleles reportedly predicted accurately by TCR beta sequences. Relative to the approximately 700-donor mean, N-insertions were reportedly fewer in an Asian-associated ancestry cluster in a later analysis.

The TCR originated in a girl aged 5-17 years in good health and CMV-seronegative. Material for sequencing was PBMCs. This chain joins TRBV5-1 and TRBJ2-7; D perhaps matches TRBD2 (6 bases). Written as DNA, the CDR3 is TGCGCCAGCAGCGCGAGGGAGGACTACGAGCAGTACTTC. Amino acids: CASSAREDYEQYF.